This T cell receptor beta chain was captured by sequencing in a study of shared clonotypes between healthy human individuals. General observations from the study: Represented diversity, genetic and exposure-history alike, was limited by few donors. The study sampled only blood, and tissue repertoires likely differ.

Repertoires were generated with immunoSEQ multiplex PCR, while TCRdb's copy carries only in-frame clones and drops some. The sample carries about 1,800,000 clones, just under 95% recorded once. As regards this clone: The antigen remains undetermined.

Naive CD8 cells, CD45RO-negative and positively selected for CCR7, excluded terminally differentiated effector memory CD45RA+ cells. This TCR was recovered from a man between 18 and 35 years old in good health. The sample consisted of naive CD8+ T cells sorted from blood.

The CDR3 reads CAIDRGGSYEQYF. In DNA form, the CDR3 reads TGTGCCATCGACAGGGGTGGTTCCTACGAGCAGTACTTC. The chain recombines TRBV28 with TRBJ2-7, with 8 bases lining up with TRBD1. The V gene's germline CDR1 is MDHEN and CDR2 SYDVKM. The CDR3 has 13 residues. V trimming: 10 bases; J trimming: 1 base; junction bases outside the gene matches: 6.